These T cell receptor beta chains were read from a single sample in a study of shared clonotypes between healthy human individuals. Libraries were prepared by immunoSEQ multiplex PCR; TCRdb keeps only in-frame clonotypes and omits some of them. The profile shows about 2.3 million clones, roughly 92% of them singletons. Source material: naive CD4+ T cells from PBMCs. The receptors come from a man between 18 and 29 years old in good health. Some clones in this sample may be carry-over from other donors' samples. Each CDR3 is given with its conserved first and last residue. Each record gives: V gene, J gene, clone size, D gene, CDR3 DNA, CDR3 protein. A D gene is named only where the DNA matches it firmly. Only part of the rows carry a size: once, few, many, or a class if the clone is expanded.

v_call: TRBV6-5; j_call: TRBJ2-3; clone_size: -; d_call: TRBD1; cdr3_nt: TGTGCCAGCAGTTCAGGGGGCTTACTTTCTGATACGCAGTATTTT; cdr3_aa: CASSSGGLLSDTQYF
v_call: TRBV6-1; j_call: TRBJ2-7; clone_size: -; d_call: -; cdr3_nt: TGTGCCAGCAGAGCCGGGCTTAGCTCCTACGAGCAGTACTTC; cdr3_aa: CASRAGLSSYEQYF
v_call: TRBV10-1; j_call: TRBJ2-7; clone_size: -; d_call: TRBD2; cdr3_nt: TGCGCCAGCATCCCGCTCGGGCTAGCGGGAGTTCGGGAGCAGTACTTC; cdr3_aa: CASIPLGLAGVREQYF
v_call: TRBV6-5; j_call: TRBJ2-7; clone_size: -; d_call: TRBD2; cdr3_nt: TGTGCCAGCATCCAAACTAGCGGGAGCTTCTACGAGCAGTACTTC; cdr3_aa: CASIQTSGSFYEQYF
v_call: TRBV4-1; j_call: TRBJ1-5; clone_size: -; d_call: -; cdr3_nt: TGCGCCAGCAGCGGGACAAGTAATCAGCCCCAGCATTTT; cdr3_aa: CASSGTSNQPQHF
v_call: TRBV7-8; j_call: TRBJ1-3; clone_size: -; d_call: TRBD1; cdr3_nt: TGTGCCAGCAGCTTAGCGTCCCCAGGGGGGAGAAACACCATATATTTT; cdr3_aa: CASSLASPGGRNTIYF
v_call: TRBV5-4; j_call: TRBJ2-7; clone_size: -; d_call: -; cdr3_nt: TGTGCCAGCAGCTTGACGGGACGGAGCTCCTACGAGCAGTACTTC; cdr3_aa: CASSLTGRSSYEQYF
v_call: TRBV7-2; j_call: TRBJ1-5; clone_size: -; d_call: -; cdr3_nt: TGTGCCAGCAGCTTAGACACTAGCAATCAGCCCCAGCATTTT; cdr3_aa: CASSLDTSNQPQHF
v_call: TRBV18; j_call: TRBJ2-5; clone_size: -; d_call: -; cdr3_nt: TGTGCCAGCTCACCTAGCCGCCTAGAGACCCAGTACTTC; cdr3_aa: CASSPSRLETQYF
v_call: TRBV2; j_call: TRBJ2-3; clone_size: -; d_call: TRBD2; cdr3_nt: TGTGCCAGCAGTAAAACTAGCGTGCCCCTCTGGGATACGCAGTATTTT; cdr3_aa: CASSKTSVPLWDTQYF
v_call: TRBV10-1; j_call: TRBJ1-5; clone_size: -; d_call: TRBD1; cdr3_nt: TGCGCCAAGAACGACAGGGGATTAAGTCAGCCCCAGCATTTT; cdr3_aa: CAKNDRGLSQPQHF
v_call: TRBV6-5; j_call: TRBJ2-5; clone_size: -; d_call: -; cdr3_nt: TGTGCCAGCAGTTACGTCAGTAGCTGGACCCAGTACTTC; cdr3_aa: CASSYVSSWTQYF
v_call: TRBV6-6; j_call: TRBJ2-2; clone_size: -; d_call: -; cdr3_nt: TGTGCCAGCAGTTACCAGCGGGCCGTCTCCGGGGAGCTGTTTTTT; cdr3_aa: CASSYQRAVSGELFF
v_call: TRBV19; j_call: TRBJ1-2; clone_size: -; d_call: -; cdr3_nt: TGTGCCAGCAAGAGGGGCGTTAACTATGGCTACACCTTC; cdr3_aa: CASKRGVNYGYTF
v_call: TRBV5-1; j_call: TRBJ2-2; clone_size: -; d_call: -; cdr3_nt: TGCGCCAGCAGCTTGGAGGGCGGGGTGAACACCGGGGAGCTGTTTTTT; cdr3_aa: CASSLEGGVNTGELFF
v_call: TRBV6-5; j_call: TRBJ2-1; clone_size: -; d_call: TRBD2; cdr3_nt: TGTGCCATCGGACTAGAATCAGGCAAGCAGTTCTTC; cdr3_aa: CAIGLESGKQFF
v_call: TRBV18; j_call: TRBJ2-7; clone_size: -; d_call: -; cdr3_nt: TGTGCCAGCTCACCGAACGGCTTCGTACCTGACGAGCAGTACTTC; cdr3_aa: CASSPNGFVPDEQYF
v_call: TRBV9; j_call: TRBJ1-3; clone_size: -; d_call: -; cdr3_nt: TGTGCCAGCAGCGTCACGGTTGGAGGGCAGAACACCATATATTTT; cdr3_aa: CASSVTVGGQNTIYF
v_call: TRBV5-6; j_call: TRBJ2-1; clone_size: -; d_call: TRBD2; cdr3_nt: TGTGCCAGCAGCTTAACTAGCGGGAGGGACCACGATGAGCAGTTCTTC; cdr3_aa: CASSLTSGRDHDEQFF
v_call: TRBV5-6; j_call: TRBJ2-1; clone_size: -; d_call: -; cdr3_nt: TGTGCCAGCAGCCCCGACAGGTACAATGAGCAGTTCTTC; cdr3_aa: CASSPDRYNEQFF
v_call: TRBV11-2; j_call: TRBJ1-1; clone_size: -; d_call: -; cdr3_nt: TGTGCCAGCAGCTTACGACTTACAGGGACTGAAGCTTTCTTT; cdr3_aa: CASSLRLTGTEAFF
v_call: TRBV27; j_call: TRBJ2-1; clone_size: -; d_call: -; cdr3_nt: TGTGCCAGCATGGGGTGGGGATTTAATTCTTTTATAGGGAATGAGCAGTTCTTC; cdr3_aa: CASMGWGFNSFIGNEQFF
v_call: TRBV30; j_call: TRBJ1-5; clone_size: -; d_call: -; cdr3_nt: TGTGCCTGGAGTGACCGCGGGGGGAATAGCAATCAGCCCCAGCATTTT; cdr3_aa: CAWSDRGGNSNQPQHF
v_call: TRBV19; j_call: TRBJ2-7; clone_size: -; d_call: TRBD1; cdr3_nt: TGTGCCAGTAGTCAGGGGGCTCTCTACGAGCAGTACTTC; cdr3_aa: CASSQGALYEQYF
v_call: TRBV7-9; j_call: TRBJ1-4; clone_size: once; d_call: TRBD1; cdr3_nt: TGTGCCAGCAGCGAAAAATCTAGACAGGGGTGGAATGAAAAACTGTTTTTT; cdr3_aa: CASSEKSRQGWNEKLFF
v_call: TRBV30; j_call: TRBJ1-6; clone_size: -; d_call: TRBD1; cdr3_nt: TGTGCTCTGGACAGGGGCAATTCACCCCTCCACTTT; cdr3_aa: CALDRGNSPLHF
v_call: TRBV19; j_call: TRBJ2-1; clone_size: -; d_call: TRBD2; cdr3_nt: TGTGCCAGTAGCCAACCGGGACTAGCGGGAGTCAATGAGCAGTTCTTC; cdr3_aa: CASSQPGLAGVNEQFF
v_call: TRBV9; j_call: TRBJ2-1; clone_size: -; d_call: -; cdr3_nt: TGTGCCAGCAGCGTATCCCCAGGTCCGGGGGGCGCCACCTACAATGAGCAGTTCTTC; cdr3_aa: CASSVSPGPGGATYNEQFF
v_call: TRBV28; j_call: TRBJ1-1; clone_size: -; d_call: -; cdr3_nt: TGTGCCAGCAGTTTATGGGGACGGGGGGCCGCTGAAGCTTTCTTT; cdr3_aa: CASSLWGRGAAEAFF
v_call: TRBV7-9; j_call: TRBJ2-7; clone_size: -; d_call: -; cdr3_nt: TGTGCCAGCAGCCGAGGACCGGGGTCCTACGAGCAGTACTTC; cdr3_aa: CASSRGPGSYEQYF
v_call: TRBV7-2; j_call: TRBJ2-7; clone_size: -; d_call: -; cdr3_nt: TGTGCCAGCAGCCGCACAGGGTTCAAAGACTACGAGCAGTACTTC; cdr3_aa: CASSRTGFKDYEQYF
v_call: TRBV5-1; j_call: TRBJ2-1; clone_size: -; d_call: -; cdr3_nt: TGCGCCAGCAGGTTCTCAGGGGAAACCTACAATGAGCAGTTCTTC; cdr3_aa: CASRFSGETYNEQFF
v_call: TRBV2; j_call: TRBJ2-5; clone_size: -; d_call: -; cdr3_nt: TGTGCCAGCAGTGTGACTAGGTGGGAGACCCAGTACTTC; cdr3_aa: CASSVTRWETQYF
v_call: TRBV7-9; j_call: TRBJ1-1; clone_size: few; d_call: -; cdr3_nt: TGTGCCAGCAGCCCCTCGATGGGTGTAGCTTTCTTT; cdr3_aa: CASSPSMGVAFF
v_call: TRBV6-5; j_call: TRBJ1-5; clone_size: -; d_call: TRBD1; cdr3_nt: TGTGCCAGCAGTTCGGGACAGTTCAATCAGCCCCAGCATTTT; cdr3_aa: CASSSGQFNQPQHF
v_call: TRBV7-3; j_call: TRBJ2-7; clone_size: -; d_call: TRBD1; cdr3_nt: TGTGCCAGCAGCTTAGGTGACAGGGAACCCTACGAGCAGTACTTC; cdr3_aa: CASSLGDREPYEQYF
v_call: TRBV7-3; j_call: TRBJ2-3; clone_size: -; d_call: -; cdr3_nt: TGTGCCAGCAGCTTAACGGGCAAATACACAGATACGCAGTATTTT; cdr3_aa: CASSLTGKYTDTQYF
v_call: TRBV28; j_call: TRBJ2-7; clone_size: -; d_call: TRBD1; cdr3_nt: TGTGCCAGCAGTCCTAACGGACAGGGGGCAATCTACGAGCAGTACTTC; cdr3_aa: CASSPNGQGAIYEQYF
v_call: TRBV15; j_call: TRBJ2-7; clone_size: -; d_call: -; cdr3_nt: TGTGCCACCAGCAGAGTAGGCGTTTCCGAGCAGTACTTC; cdr3_aa: CATSRVGVSEQYF
v_call: TRBV5-1; j_call: TRBJ2-7; clone_size: -; d_call: TRBD2; cdr3_nt: TGCGCCAGCCGAACTCTAGCGGGCCGCTCCTACGAGCAGTACTTC; cdr3_aa: CASRTLAGRSYEQYF
v_call: TRBV7-3; j_call: TRBJ1-5; clone_size: -; d_call: -; cdr3_nt: TGTGCCAGCGGAGACAGGAGGGAGGTGGATCAGCCCCAGCATTTT; cdr3_aa: CASGDRREVDQPQHF
v_call: TRBV29-1; j_call: TRBJ1-1; clone_size: -; d_call: TRBD1; cdr3_nt: TGCAGCGCTCGGGGACAGCCTAACACTGAAGCTTTCTTT; cdr3_aa: CSARGQPNTEAFF
v_call: TRBV7-9; j_call: TRBJ2-2; clone_size: -; d_call: -; cdr3_nt: TGTGCCAGCAGTAACCAGGGATCCGGGGAGCTGTTTTTT; cdr3_aa: CASSNQGSGELFF
v_call: TRBV4-1; j_call: TRBJ1-5; clone_size: -; d_call: -; cdr3_nt: TGCGCCAGCAGCCAAGAAGGGGATAGCGCTTATAGCAATCAGCCCCAGCATTTT; cdr3_aa: CASSQEGDSAYSNQPQHF
v_call: TRBV20-1; j_call: TRBJ1-5; clone_size: -; d_call: -; cdr3_nt: TGCAGTGCTGGCCCAGCCCAGCATTTT; cdr3_aa: CSAGPAQHF
v_call: TRBV30; j_call: TRBJ1-2; clone_size: few; d_call: -; cdr3_nt: TGTGCCTGGATTCGTCACAGCAACTATGGCTACACCTTC; cdr3_aa: CAWIRHSNYGYTF
v_call: TRBV28; j_call: TRBJ2-3; clone_size: -; d_call: -; cdr3_nt: TGTGCCAGCAGCCCACAGGTGGCGCAGTATTTT; cdr3_aa: CASSPQVAQYF
v_call: TRBV4-3; j_call: TRBJ1-3; clone_size: -; d_call: TRBD1; cdr3_nt: TGCGCCAGCAGCCGGTCCGGGACAGGGGGAAACACCATATATTTT; cdr3_aa: CASSRSGTGGNTIYF
v_call: TRBV29-1; j_call: TRBJ1-1; clone_size: -; d_call: TRBD1; cdr3_nt: TGCAGCGCTGGGCGGGACAGGGGGCCCGTGAAGGCTTTCTTT; cdr3_aa: CSAGRDRGPVKAFF
v_call: TRBV7-2; j_call: TRBJ2-7; clone_size: -; d_call: TRBD2; cdr3_nt: TGTGCCAGCAGCAAACCCGGGACTAGGGCCTACGAGCAGTACTTC; cdr3_aa: CASSKPGTRAYEQYF
v_call: TRBV5-8; j_call: TRBJ2-3; clone_size: -; d_call: -; cdr3_nt: TGTGCCAGCAGCGGTGGGTACCTCACAGATACGCAGTATTTT; cdr3_aa: CASSGGYLTDTQYF
v_call: TRBV6-5; j_call: TRBJ2-3; clone_size: -; d_call: -; cdr3_nt: TGTGCCGACGGAGGGGGAGACACGCAGTATTTT; cdr3_aa: CADGGGDTQYF
v_call: TRBV28; j_call: TRBJ2-1; clone_size: -; d_call: TRBD1; cdr3_nt: TGTGCCAGCAGTTTAGCCGACAGGGTCGATGAGCAGTTCTTC; cdr3_aa: CASSLADRVDEQFF
v_call: TRBV5-1; j_call: TRBJ1-1; clone_size: -; d_call: -; cdr3_nt: TGCGCCAGCAGCTTGACAGGCCCGAACACTGAAGCTTTCTTT; cdr3_aa: CASSLTGPNTEAFF
v_call: TRBV6-5; j_call: TRBJ2-7; clone_size: -; d_call: -; cdr3_nt: TGTGCCAGCAGCCTCGACCCGGGCTCCTACGAGCAGTACTTC; cdr3_aa: CASSLDPGSYEQYF